Sequencing of this T cell receptor (beta chain) was carried out in a study of T cells after yellow fever vaccination. Study summary: For low cell numbers, libraries were made with SMART-Seq v4 Ultra Low Input.

Study results and limitations: Most clones from primary vaccination were detected again post-booster (almost 98% CD4, roughly 85% CD8). The secondary response peaked faster, at day 5 versus 15, but was weaker.

A note on this clonotype: Its antigen is not identified.

TCRdb itself ran the 5' RACE reads through MiXCR, one entry per CDR3 protein. The data contain about 330,000 distinct CDR3 sequences, around 8.1% of them singletons. Germline CDR1 is LNHDA and CDR2 is SQIVND (reference sequence). The CDR3 is 12 amino acids. The V and J ends lost 1 base and 6 bases respectively, with 7 bases between them. The chain employs TRBV19 and TRBJ2-7; either TRBD1 or TRBD2 may supply D (5 bases each). The starting material was PBMCs, obtained about 41 days after the first yellow fever vaccination. This TCR was recovered from a man between 18 and 29 years old who received the YFV17D yellow fever vaccine. CDR3 nucleotide sequence: TGTGCCAGTAGTATAGCAGGGACCGAGCAGTACTTC. Amino acids: CASSIAGTEQYF.